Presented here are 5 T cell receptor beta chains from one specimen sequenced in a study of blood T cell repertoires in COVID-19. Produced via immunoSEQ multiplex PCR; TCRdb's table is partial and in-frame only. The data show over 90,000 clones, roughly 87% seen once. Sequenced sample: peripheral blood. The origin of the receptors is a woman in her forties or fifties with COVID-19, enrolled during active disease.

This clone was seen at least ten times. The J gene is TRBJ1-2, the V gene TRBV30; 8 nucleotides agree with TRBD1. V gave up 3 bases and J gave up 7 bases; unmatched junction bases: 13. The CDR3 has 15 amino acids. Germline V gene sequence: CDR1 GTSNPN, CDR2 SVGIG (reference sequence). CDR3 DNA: TGTGCCTGGAGGCCACTCCTTCAGGGGGCGCGTGGCTACACCTTC. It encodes CAWRPLLQGARGYTF. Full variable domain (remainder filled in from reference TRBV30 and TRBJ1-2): SQTIHQWPATLVQPVGSPLSLECTVEGTSNPNLYWYRQAAGRGLQLLFYSVGIGQISSEVPQNLSASRPQDRQFILSSKKLLLSDSGFYLCAWRPLLQGARGYTFGSGTRLTVV.

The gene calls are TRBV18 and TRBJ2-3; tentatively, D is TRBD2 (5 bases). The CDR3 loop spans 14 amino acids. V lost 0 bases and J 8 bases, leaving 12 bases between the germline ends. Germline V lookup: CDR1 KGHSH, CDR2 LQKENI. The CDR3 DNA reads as TGTGCCAGCTCACCACCGAGTCTCGCGGGTACGCAGTATTTT. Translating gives CASSPPSLAGTQYF. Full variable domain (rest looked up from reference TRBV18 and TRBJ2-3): NAGVMQNPRHLVRRRGQEARLRCSPMKGHSHVYWYRQLPEEGLKFMVYLQKENIIDESGMPKERFSAEFPKEGPSILRIQQVVRGDSAAYFCASSPPSLAGTQYFGPGTRLTVL.

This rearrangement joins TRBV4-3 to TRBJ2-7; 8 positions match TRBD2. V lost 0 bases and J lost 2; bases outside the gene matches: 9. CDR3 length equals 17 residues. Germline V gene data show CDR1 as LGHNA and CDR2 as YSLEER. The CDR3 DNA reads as TGCGCCAGCAGCCAAGATGCCACAACGGGGGGGGCCTACGAGCAGTACTTC. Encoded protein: CASSQDATTGGAYEQYF.

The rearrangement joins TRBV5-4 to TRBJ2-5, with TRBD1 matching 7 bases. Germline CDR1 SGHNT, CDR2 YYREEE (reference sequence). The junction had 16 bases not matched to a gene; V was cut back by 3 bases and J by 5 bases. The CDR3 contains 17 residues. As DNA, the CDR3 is TGTGCCAGCAGCTCGGGGCCGCTAACGACAGGGATGGAGACCCAGTACTTC. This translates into CASSSGPLTTGMETQYF.

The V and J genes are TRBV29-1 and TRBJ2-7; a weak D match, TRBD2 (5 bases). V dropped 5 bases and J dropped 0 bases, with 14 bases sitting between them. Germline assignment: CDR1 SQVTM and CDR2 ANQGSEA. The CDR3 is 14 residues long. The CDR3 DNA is TGCAGCGTTTTTTTTCCAACTAGCTCCTACGAGCAGTACTTC. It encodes CSVFFPTSSYEQYF.